This TCR beta chain was retrieved from a study of CD8+CD57+ T cells in acquired aplastic anemia. Germline lookup yields CDR1 MNHEY and CDR2 SMNVEV (reference sequence). V was shortened by 3 bases and J by 1 base, with 5 bases between the two germline ends. The CDR3 is made up of 13 amino acids. The use of genomic DNA as template underpinned the TCR beta VDJ and CDR3 profiling. In TCRdb, the reads were re-called with MiXCR into one record per CDR3 protein. The sample has about 81,000 distinct CDR3 sequences; about half are singletons. Sequencing input: sorted CD4+, CD8+, or CD8+CD57+ T cells (not recorded which) from PBMCs. The TCR comes from a human donor in good health, serving as a control. The genes are TRBV27 and TRBJ2-3; D unresolved. CDR3 sequence reads: CASSFQGTDTQYF. CDR3 nucleotide sequence: TGTGCCAGCAGTTTCCAGGGCACAGATACGCAGTATTTT.